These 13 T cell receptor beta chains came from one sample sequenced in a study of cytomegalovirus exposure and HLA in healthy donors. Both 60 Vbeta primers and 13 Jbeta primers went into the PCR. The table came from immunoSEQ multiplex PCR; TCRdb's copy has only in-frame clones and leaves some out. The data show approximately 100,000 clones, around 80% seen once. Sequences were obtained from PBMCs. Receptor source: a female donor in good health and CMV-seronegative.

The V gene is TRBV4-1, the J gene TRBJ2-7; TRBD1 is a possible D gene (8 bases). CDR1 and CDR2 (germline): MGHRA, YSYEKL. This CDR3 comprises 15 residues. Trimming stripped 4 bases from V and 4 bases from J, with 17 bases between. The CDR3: CASSLKQGGDYEQYF. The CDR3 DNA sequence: TGCGCCAGCAGCCTAAAACAGGGGGGGGATTACGAGCAGTACTTC.

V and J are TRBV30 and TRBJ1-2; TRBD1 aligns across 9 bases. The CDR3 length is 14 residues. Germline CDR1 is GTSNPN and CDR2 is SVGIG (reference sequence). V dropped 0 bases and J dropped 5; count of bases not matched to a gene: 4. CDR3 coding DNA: TGTGCCTGGAGTGTAAGGGACAGGGTGTATGGCTACACCTTC. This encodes CAWSVRDRVYGYTF.

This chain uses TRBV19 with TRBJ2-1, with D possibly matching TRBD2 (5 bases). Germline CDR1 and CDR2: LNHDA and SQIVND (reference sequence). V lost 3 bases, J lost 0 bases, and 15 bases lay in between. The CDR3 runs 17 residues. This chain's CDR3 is CASSIPWAGSSYNEQFF. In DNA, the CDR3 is TGTGCCAGTAGTATTCCTTGGGCGGGCAGCTCCTACAATGAGCAGTTCTTC.

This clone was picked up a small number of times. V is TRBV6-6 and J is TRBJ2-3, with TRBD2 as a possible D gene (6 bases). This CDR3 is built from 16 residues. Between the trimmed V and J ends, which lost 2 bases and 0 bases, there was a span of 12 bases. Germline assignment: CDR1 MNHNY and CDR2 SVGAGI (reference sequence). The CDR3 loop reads CASSYRRDSSTDTQYF. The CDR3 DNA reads TGTGCCAGCAGTTACCGTCGGGACTCCAGCACAGATACGCAGTATTTT.

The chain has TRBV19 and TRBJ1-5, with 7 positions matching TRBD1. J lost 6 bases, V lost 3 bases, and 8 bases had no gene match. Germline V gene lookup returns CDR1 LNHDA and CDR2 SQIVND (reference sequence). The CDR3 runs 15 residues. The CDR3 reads CASSIEEGAGQPQHF. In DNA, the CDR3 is TGTGCCAGTAGTATCGAGGAGGGGGCGGGTCAGCCCCAGCATTTT.

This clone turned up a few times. CDR3 sequence (DNA): TGTGCCAGCAGTGGGGGGCAGAGGCCCCACGAGCAGTACTTC. Translated: CASSGGQRPHEQYF. This chain connects TRBV6-1 to TRBJ2-7; D possibly corresponds to TRBD1 (6 bases). CDR1 and CDR2 (germline): MNHNS, SASEGT. The V gene lost 4 bases and the J gene lost 5 bases, with 15 bases spanning the gap. This CDR3 contains 14 residues.

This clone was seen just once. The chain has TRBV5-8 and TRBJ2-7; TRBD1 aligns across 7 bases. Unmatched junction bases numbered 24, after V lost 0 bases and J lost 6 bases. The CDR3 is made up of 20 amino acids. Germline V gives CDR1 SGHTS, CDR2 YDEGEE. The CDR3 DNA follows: TGTGCCAGCAGCTTGGTCTCCGGGACAGCGAAAGCACGACGTCTGGCCGAGCAGTACTTC. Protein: CASSLVSGTAKARRLAEQYF.

The CDR3 DNA reads as TGTGCCAGCAGCGTGTTCCCGACAGGGCCGGGGATGGCCCAGTACTTC. This codes for CASSVFPTGPGMAQYF. The gene calls are TRBV5-6 and TRBJ2-5; 7 positions match TRBD1. This CDR3 has 16 residues. Germline loops: CDR1 SGHDT, CDR2 YYEEEE. V lost 4 bases, J lost 9 bases, and 18 bases stayed unmatched.

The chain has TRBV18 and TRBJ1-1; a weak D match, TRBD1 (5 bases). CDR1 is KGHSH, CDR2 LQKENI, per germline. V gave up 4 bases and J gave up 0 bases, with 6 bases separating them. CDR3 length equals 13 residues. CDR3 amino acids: CASSRQLNTEAFF. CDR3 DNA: TGTGCCAGCTCACGACAGCTGAACACTGAAGCTTTCTTT.

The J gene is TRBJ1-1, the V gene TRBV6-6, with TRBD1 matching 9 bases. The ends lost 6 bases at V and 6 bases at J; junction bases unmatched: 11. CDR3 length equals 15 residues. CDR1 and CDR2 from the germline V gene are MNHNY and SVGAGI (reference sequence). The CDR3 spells CASSSNRGPGAEAFF. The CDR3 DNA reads TGTGCCAGCAGCAGCAACAGGGGGCCGGGAGCTGAAGCTTTCTTT.

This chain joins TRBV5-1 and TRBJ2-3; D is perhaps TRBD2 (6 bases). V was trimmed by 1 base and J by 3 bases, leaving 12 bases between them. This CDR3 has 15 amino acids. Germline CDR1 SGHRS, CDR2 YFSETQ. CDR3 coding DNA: TGCGCCAGCAGCTTGTCCGCGGGGTCGACAGATACGCAGTATTTT. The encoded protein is CASSLSAGSTDTQYF. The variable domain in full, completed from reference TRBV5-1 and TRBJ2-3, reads KAGVTQTPRYLIKTRGQQVTLSCSPISGHRSVSWYQQTPGQGLQFLFEYFSETQRNKGNFPGRFSGRQFSNSRSEMNVSTLELGDSALYLCASSLSAGSTDTQYFGPGTRLTVL.

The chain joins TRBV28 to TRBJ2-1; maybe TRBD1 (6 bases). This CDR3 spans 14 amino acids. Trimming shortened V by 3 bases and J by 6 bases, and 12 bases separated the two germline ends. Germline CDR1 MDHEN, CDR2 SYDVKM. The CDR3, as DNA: TGTGCCAGCAGTTTCGGGGCAGGGGTCAATGAGCAGTTCTTC. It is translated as CASSFGAGVNEQFF.

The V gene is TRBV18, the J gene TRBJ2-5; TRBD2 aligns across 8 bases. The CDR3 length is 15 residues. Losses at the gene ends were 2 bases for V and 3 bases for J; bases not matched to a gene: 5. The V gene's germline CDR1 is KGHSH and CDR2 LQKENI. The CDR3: CASSPFRGGKETQYF. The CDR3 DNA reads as TGTGCCAGCTCACCATTCCGGGGGGGAAAAGAGACCCAGTACTTC.